Following are 11 T cell receptor beta chains from one sample sequenced in a study of blood T cell repertoires in COVID-19. Assay used: immunoSEQ multiplex PCR; TCRdb lists only in-frame clones, some missing. The table includes more than 30,000 clones, roughly 90% detected once. Sequenced material: peripheral blood. These TCRs come from a man between 60 and 75 years old with active COVID-19.

The chain carries TRBV5-5 and TRBJ1-2; D may be TRBD1 (5 bases). This CDR3 comprises 15 residues. V was cut by 0 bases and J by 0 bases, with 9 bases left in between. Germline values: CDR1 SGHKS, CDR2 YYEKEE (reference sequence). The CDR3 region has the DNA TGTGCCAGCAGCTTGGGGGGCCCATCTAACTATGGCTACACCTTC. Residues: CASSLGGPSNYGYTF.

The chain is built from TRBV5-1 and TRBJ2-2; the D gene is possibly TRBD1 (6 bases). Trimming took 4 bases from V and 1 from J, leaving 14 bases between them. Germline CDR1 SGHRS, CDR2 YFSETQ. CDR3 size: 16 residues. DNA of the CDR3: TGCGCCAGCAGCAATGGTGGCAGGGGGAACACCGGGGAGCTGTTTTTT. This sequence encodes CASSNGGRGNTGELFF.

The V and J genes are TRBV7-9 and TRBJ1-4; TRBD1 aligns across 9 bases. The CDR3 loop spans 17 amino acids. Trimming cost V 4 bases and J 8 bases; bases outside gene matches: 14. Germline loops: CDR1 SEHNR, CDR2 FQNEAQ (reference sequence). In nucleotides, the CDR3 is TGTGCCAGCAGCTCAAGATTTCGGGACAGGGTGGACGAAAAACTGTTTTTT. Its translation is CASSSRFRDRVDEKLFF.

The chain uses TRBV5-1 and TRBJ2-7; perhaps TRBD1 as D (6 bases). V was shortened by 0 bases and J by 1 base, with 8 bases between the two germline ends. This CDR3 region has 14 residues. CDR1 and CDR2 (germline): SGHRS, YFSETQ. The CDR3 bases are TGCGCCAGCAGCTTGGTTGGACAGTCCTACGAGCAGTACTTC. This sequence encodes CASSLVGQSYEQYF.

This chain joins TRBV7-2 and TRBJ1-1; D is uncertain. Germline values: CDR1 SGHTA, CDR2 FQGNSA. Trimming took off 5 bases at V and 3 bases at J, with 10 bases between the two ends. The CDR3 is made up of 13 amino acids. The CDR3 nucleotides read TGTGCCAGCAGCCCTCACATGGACACTGAAGCTTTCTTT. The encoded protein is CASSPHMDTEAFF. The whole variable domain, filled in from reference TRBV7-2 and TRBJ1-1, reads GAGVSQSPSNKVTEKGKDVELRCDPISGHTALYWYRQSLGQGLEFLIYFQGNSAPDKSGLPSDRFSAERTGGSVSTLTIQRTQQEDSAVYLCASSPHMDTEAFFGQGTRLTVV.

V and J are TRBV29-1 and TRBJ2-4; 9 bases are a match to TRBD1. Trimming removed 6 bases from V and 9 bases from J; junction bases left unmatched: 6. The CDR3 is made up of 12 amino acids. Germline CDR1 reads SQVTM; CDR2 reads ANQGSEA. The CDR3 sequence: CSVLQGAVIQYF. The CDR3 DNA reads as TGCAGCGTCTTACAGGGGGCGGTCATTCAGTACTTC.

CDR3 amino acids: CASSPKHLEAFF. CDR3 coding DNA: TGTGCCAGCTCACCAAAACACCTTGAAGCTTTCTTT. The chain recombines TRBV18 with TRBJ1-1, with D unresolved. This CDR3 spans 12 amino acids. Germline CDR1 reads KGHSH; CDR2 reads LQKENI. V was trimmed by 2 bases and J by 7 bases, leaving 8 bases between them.

This chain uses TRBV19 with TRBJ2-6; D is possibly TRBD2 (6 bases). In germline, CDR1 is LNHDA, CDR2 SQIVND (reference sequence). The CDR3 extends over 15 amino acids. Trimming pared 4 bases from V and 0 bases from J, leaving 7 bases between. The CDR3 DNA reads as TGTGCCAGTAGTAGGGAGGACTCTGGGGCCAACGTCCTGACTTTC. Amino acid sequence: CASSREDSGANVLTF.

V gene TRBV18 combines with J gene TRBJ2-4; D unresolved. V shed 2 bases and J shed 4 bases, with 9 bases lying between them. This CDR3 region has 14 residues. In germline, CDR1 is KGHSH, CDR2 LQKENI. The CDR3 sequence is CASSPDGRKNIQYF. The CDR3 DNA reads TGTGCCAGCTCACCAGACGGCAGGAAAAACATTCAGTACTTC.

In this sample, this clone turned up once. The chain uses TRBV19 and TRBJ2-1; TRBD1 is a possible D gene (6 bases). Trimming removed 6 bases at V and 3 bases at J, with 6 bases between. This CDR3 is built from 12 residues. Germline-derived CDR1 and CDR2 are LNHDA and SQIVND (reference sequence). Here the CDR3 reads CASRQGYNEQFF. The CDR3 nucleotides are TGTGCCAGTAGACAGGGCTACAATGAGCAGTTCTTC.

The chain joins TRBV3-1 (or the pseudogene TRBV3-2) to TRBJ1-3; TRBD1 might be the D (5 bases). The V gene lost 4 bases and the J gene lost 4 bases, with 8 bases spanning the gap. Germline values: CDR1 LGHDT, CDR2 YNNKEL (reference sequence). This CDR3 has 13 residues. CDR3 sequence reads: CASSLRGGNTIYF. CDR3 in DNA: TGTGCCAGCAGCCTTAGGGGAGGAAACACCATATATTTT.